Each of the 24 T cell receptor beta chains below was sequenced from the same sample in a study of OX40 agonist ivuxolimab in advanced cancers. Profiling relied on immunoSEQ multiplex PCR, and the TCRdb table lists in-frame clones only, not all of them. In the table there are roughly 100,000 clones, 84% of which are singletons. The material was CD4+ or CD8+ T cells sorted from blood, obtained in a trial of the OX40 agonist ivuxolimab. Receptors were obtained from an adult with an advanced solid tumor such as melanoma, head and neck, liver or kidney cancer.

The rearrangement uses TRBV14 and TRBJ2-7, with D unresolved. V lost 0 bases, J lost 3 bases, and 6 bases lay in between. The CDR3 spans 13 residues. Germline values: CDR1 SGHDN, CDR2 FVKESK. The CDR3 nucleotides are TGTGCCAGCAGCCAAGATGATGGCTACGAGCAGTACTTC. Protein sequence: CASSQDDGYEQYF.

The chain links TRBV18 to TRBJ2-3, with D tentatively TRBD1 or TRBD2 (6 bases each). Trimming shortened V by 4 bases and J by 2 bases, and 10 bases separated the two germline ends. The V gene's germline CDR1 is KGHSH and CDR2 LQKENI. The CDR3 consists of 14 residues. The DNA of the CDR3 is TGTGCCAGCTCACTGGGGGGCACCACAGATACGCAGTATTTT. Encoded protein: CASSLGGTTDTQYF.

The chain has TRBV11-2 and TRBJ1-1; possibly TRBD1 for D (5 bases). The CDR3 consists of 15 residues. Germline V gene data show CDR1 as SGHAT and CDR2 as FQNNGV. The V gene lost 2 bases and the J gene lost 2 bases, with 12 bases spanning the gap. The CDR3 spells CASSLFTGGNTEAFF. DNA of the CDR3: TGTGCCAGCAGCTTATTTACAGGTGGTAACACTGAAGCTTTCTTT.

J is TRBJ1-2 and V is TRBV11-2; D not resolved. Per the germline V gene, CDR1 is SGHAT and CDR2 is FQNNGV. CDR3 length: 13 amino acids. The V end lost 3 bases, the J end lost 4 bases, and 9 bases lay between the germline ends. CDR3 coding DNA: TGTGCCAGCAGCTTCAACAGTTCCTATGGCTACACCTTC. As protein: CASSFNSSYGYTF.

This chain uses TRBV4-1 with TRBJ2-3; 8 bases align to TRBD1. With V trimmed by 0 bases and J by 4 bases, 3 bases remained unmatched. From germline, CDR1 is MGHRA and CDR2 YSYEKL. The CDR3 is 15 amino acids. The CDR3 sequence: CASSQEDREADTQYF. The CDR3 region has the DNA TGCGCCAGCAGCCAAGAGGACAGGGAGGCAGATACGCAGTATTTT.

The chain uses TRBV29-1 and TRBJ2-3; 12 bases agree with TRBD1. The CDR3 runs to 15 residues. The V gene end was trimmed by 5 bases and the J gene end by 0 bases; junction bases not matched to a gene: 3. Germline CDR1 reads SQVTM; CDR2 reads ANQGSEA. CDR3 sequence reads: CSVPGQGASTDTQYF. The CDR3 DNA is TGCAGCGTTCCGGGACAGGGGGCTAGCACAGATACGCAGTATTTT.

The chain links TRBV7-2 to TRBJ1-2, with D hard to call. The germline V gene has CDR1 SGHTA and CDR2 FQGNSA. The CDR3 is 14 amino acids. Trimming took off 5 bases at V and 2 bases at J, with 12 bases between the two ends. In DNA form, the CDR3 reads TGTGCCAGCAGCCTTCCGGTCCCGAACTATGGCTACACCTTC. This gives the protein CASSLPVPNYGYTF.

The chain employs TRBV5-1 and TRBJ2-6; 11 nucleotides agree with TRBD2. Trimming cost V 2 bases and J 1 base; bases outside gene matches: 2. Germline values: CDR1 SGHRS, CDR2 YFSETQ. The CDR3 has 17 amino acids. The CDR3 protein is CASSLTSGGSGANVLTF. DNA of the CDR3: TGCGCCAGCAGCTTAACTAGCGGGGGTTCTGGGGCCAACGTCCTGACTTTC.

The chain employs TRBV28 and TRBJ2-2; 8 nucleotides match TRBD1. V lost 8 bases, J lost 1 base, and 0 bases stayed unmatched. The V gene's germline CDR1 is MDHEN and CDR2 SYDVKM. The CDR3 runs 13 residues. CDR3 sequence: CASGTGNTGELFF. The CDR3 DNA is TGTGCCAGCGGGACAGGGAACACCGGGGAGCTGTTTTTT.

In its sample, this clone was seen a few times. This chain joins TRBV6-4 and TRBJ2-7; D tentatively reads TRBD1 or TRBD2 (5 bases each). V was pared by 3 bases and J by 4 bases, with 25 bases between. Per germline, CDR1 MRHNA and CDR2 SNTAGT. The CDR3 has 18 residues. Here the CDR3 DNA reads TGTGCCAGCAGTGATCCCGGGACGCGATCTCGAGGGGTTTACGAGCAGTACGTC. Residues: CASSDPGTRSRGVYEQYV.

The CDR3 reads CASSENRDYGYTF. The CDR3, as DNA: TGTGCCAGCAGTGAAAACAGGGACTATGGCTACACCTTC. The rearrangement uses TRBV6-1 and TRBJ1-2; weak D call: TRBD1 (6 bases). The ends were cut back, 2 bases at V and 3 bases at J, with 7 bases in the middle. The CDR3 contains 13 residues. CDR1 is MNHNS and CDR2 is SASEGT in the germline V gene.

The chain carries TRBV6-6 and TRBJ1-2, with D possibly being TRBD1 (5 bases). Germline CDR1 MNHNY, CDR2 SVGAGI (reference sequence). V was pared by 7 bases and J by 5 bases, with 17 bases between. CDR3 length: 14 amino acids. CDR3 bases: TGTGCCAGCATCGGGAGCGCGGGGGATTATGGCTACACCTTC. Its protein product is CASIGSAGDYGYTF.

The chain couples TRBV12-5 to TRBJ1-5, with D possibly being TRBD1 (5 bases). The CDR3 contains 14 residues. The V end was cut by 5 bases, the J end by 2 bases, with 10 bases between. Germline lookup yields CDR1 LGHNT and CDR2 FRNRAP. The CDR3 region has the DNA TGTGCTAGTGGTGCAGGGTGGGGCAATCAGCCCCAGCATTTT. Translated, it gives CASGAGWGNQPQHF.

The chain combines TRBV6-5 with TRBJ1-6, with D unclear. Germline V lookup: CDR1 MNHEY, CDR2 SVGAGI. This CDR3 has 14 residues. V dropped 8 bases and J dropped 9 bases, with 17 bases sitting between them. This CDR3 reads CASGRVDIGSPLHF. CDR3 coding DNA: TGTGCCAGCGGGCGGGTGGATATAGGTTCACCCCTCCACTTT.

The chain joins TRBV23-1 to TRBJ1-4; weak D call: TRBD1 (5 bases). TRBV23-1 is known as an ORF, though its function is uncertain. The length of the CDR3 is 15 residues. The V and J ends lost 9 bases and 6 bases respectively, with 20 bases between them. The DNA of the CDR3 is TGCGCCAGTCTATGGGGGGACTGCTGGCATGAAAAACTGTTTTTT. Translated, it gives CASLWGDCWHEKLFF.

This rearrangement joins TRBV5-8 to TRBJ2-6, with TRBD1 as a possible D gene (5 bases). V lost 0 bases to trimming and J lost 2 bases, with 6 bases between them. The CDR3 is 15 amino acids. Looked up from germline, CDR1 is SGHTS and CDR2 is YDEGEE. The CDR3 DNA reads as TGTGCCAGCAGCTTGGCAGGGACTGGGGCCAACGTCCTGACTTTC. It is translated as CASSLAGTGANVLTF.

The J gene is TRBJ2-1, the V gene TRBV6-6; 8 nucleotides match TRBD2. J lost 5 bases, V lost 6 bases, and 12 bases had no gene match. This CDR3 is 16 amino acids long. Germline lookup yields CDR1 MNHNY and CDR2 SVGAGI (reference sequence). In nucleotides, the CDR3 is TGTGCCAGCAGATTCGGGAGCGGGGGTACAAACAATGAGCAGTTCTTC. Protein product: CASRFGSGGTNNEQFF.

CDR3 DNA: TGTGCCAGTAGTATTACCAGGGGGCGAAGTAATGAGCAGTTCTTC. Residues: CASSITRGRSNEQFF. This chain joins TRBV19 and TRBJ2-1, with 8 positions matching TRBD1. CDR1 and CDR2 from the germline V gene are LNHDA and SQIVND (reference sequence). This CDR3 spans 15 amino acids. V was pared by 3 bases and J by 7 bases, with 8 bases of the junction left unmatched.

The chain carries TRBV7-2 and TRBJ1-1; no reliable D call. This CDR3 is 14 amino acids long. V gave up 1 base and J gave up 4 bases, with 10 bases separating them. CDR1 is SGHTA, CDR2 FQGNSA, per germline. CDR3 DNA: TGTGCCAGCAGCTTAGTATTCCCAGGCACTGAAGCTTTCTTT. Residues: CASSLVFPGTEAFF.

The rearrangement joins TRBV10-1 to TRBJ2-3, with D tentatively TRBD2 (5 bases). Germline CDR1 reads WNHNN; CDR2 reads SYGVQD (reference sequence). V was clipped by 7 bases and J by 2 bases, with 19 bases between them. The CDR3 contains 16 residues. The CDR3 nucleotides read TGCGCCAGCAAACCGAGGGTGGCTATGGACACAGATACGCAGTATTTT. Its protein is CASKPRVAMDTDTQYF.

CDR3 sequence (DNA): TGCAGCGTTTCTCGGGGGGGCCGCTCCTACGAGCAGTACTTC. Protein: CSVSRGGRSYEQYF. This rearrangement joins TRBV29-1 to TRBJ2-7; TRBD2 agrees at 8 bases. The CDR3 has 14 residues. After removal of 5 bases from V and 0 bases from J, the junction contained 6 bases not matched to a gene. The germline gives CDR1 SQVTM, CDR2 ANQGSEA.

This rearrangement joins TRBV4-1 to TRBJ2-2, with a weak D call TRBD2 (6 bases). From germline, CDR1 is MGHRA and CDR2 YSYEKL. This CDR3 is built from 16 residues. Deletions cut 4 bases from V and 3 bases from J, with 15 bases between. The CDR3 region is CASSPQTRADTGELFF. Written as DNA, the CDR3 is TGCGCCAGCAGCCCCCAGACTAGGGCGGACACCGGGGAGCTGTTTTTT.

This clone has only a few counts. This chain links TRBV27 with TRBJ1-6; TRBD1 matches 9 bases. The J segment lost 8 bases and the V segment lost 2 bases, leaving 1 base of the junction unmatched. CDR3 length: 14 amino acids. Germline V lookup: CDR1 MNHEY, CDR2 SMNVEV (reference sequence). The CDR3 protein is CASSLDRGYSPLHF. Written as DNA, the CDR3 is TGTGCCAGCAGTTTAGACAGGGGGTATTCACCCCTCCACTTT.

The chain recombines TRBV2 with TRBJ1-5, with D possibly being TRBD1 (5 bases). The CDR3 contains 14 residues. Germline V gene data show CDR1 as SNHLY and CDR2 as FYNNEI. V lost 2 bases, J lost 4 bases, and 9 bases lay in between. The CDR3 sequence is CASSERYRNQPQHF. The CDR3 DNA reads TGTGCCAGCAGTGAAAGGTACAGGAATCAGCCCCAGCATTTT.